The rows below give T cell receptor beta chains drawn from one sample of a study of CD8+CD57+ T cells in acquired aplastic anemia. TCRdb used MiXCR to reprocess the reads, holding one entry per CDR3 protein. The table records 75,000 to 80,000 distinct CDR3 sequences, roughly three quarters of them present only once. The specimen was sorted CD4+, CD8+, or CD8+CD57+ T cells (not recorded which) from PBMCs. These receptors were taken from a human donor with aplastic anemia. The CDR3 runs from the conserved cysteine through the conserved F or W. Fields, in order: CDR3 DNA, CDR3 protein, clone size, J gene, D gene, V gene. A D gene is named only where the DNA matches it firmly. Clone size is not always given. Where it is, it says once, few, many or a class for expanded clones.

TGTGCCTGCCCCCGGGGGTCCTACGAGCAGTACTTC | CACPRGSYEQYF | - | TRBJ2-7 | - | TRBV7-9
TGTGCCAGCAGCCGGACTAGCGGGAAAGAGACCCAGTACTTC | CASSRTSGKETQYF | once | TRBJ2-5 | TRBD2 | TRBV11-2
TGTGCCAGCAGTGAATATCGGGGGGATACGCAGTATTTT | CASSEYRGDTQYF | - | TRBJ2-3 | - | TRBV25-1
TGCAGTGCTCCTGGACAGCTATCCTATGGCTACACCTTC | CSAPGQLSYGYTF | - | TRBJ1-2 | - | TRBV20-1
TGTGCCATCGGGAGGCCCTTGGGGGAGACCCAGTACTTC | CAIGRPLGETQYF | - | TRBJ2-5 | TRBD2 | TRBV7-9
TGTGCCAGCAGCGTGGGAGGACTAGCGGGGGGTGAGCAGTTCTTC | CASSVGGLAGGEQFF | - | TRBJ2-1 | TRBD2 | TRBV7-2
TGTGCCAGCAGCCAAGCGCCAGGTGACACCGGGGAGCTGTTTTTT | CASSQAPGDTGELFF | once | TRBJ2-2 | - | TRBV4-2
TGTGCCACCAGCAGGGACAGAGAAACTTCACCCCTCCACTTT | CATSRDRETSPLHF | few | TRBJ1-6 | - | TRBV15
TGTGCCAACAGCTCCTTTAATTCACCCCTCCACTTT | CANSSFNSPLHF | - | TRBJ1-6 | - | TRBV7-6
TGTGCCAGCAGTGTATGGACTGGCTACAATGAGCAGTTCTTC | CASSVWTGYNEQFF | medium-sized | TRBJ2-1 | - | TRBV6-4
TGTGCCAGTAGTATCGGGCACCAAGAGACCCAGTACTTC | CASSIGHQETQYF | - | TRBJ2-5 | - | TRBV19
TGTGCCAGCAGTGGTAGCGGGAGATCGTACAATGAGCAGTTCTTC | CASSGSGRSYNEQFF | - | TRBJ2-1 | TRBD2 | TRBV2
TGCAGTGCCCCCGTGGATTTCACAGATACGCAGTATTTT | CSAPVDFTDTQYF | - | TRBJ2-3 | - | TRBV20-1
TGTGCCAGCAGCTTAGCTGAGGACGAGCAGTACTTC | CASSLAEDEQYF | - | TRBJ2-7 | - | TRBV7-2
TGTGCCAGCAGTTCATTGACAGAAACTAACTATGGCTACACCTTC | CASSSLTETNYGYTF | - | TRBJ1-2 | - | TRBV26
TGTGCCAGCACCCCCGTGGGATCCTACGAGCAGTACTTC | CASTPVGSYEQYF | - | TRBJ2-7 | - | TRBV7-8
TGTGCCAGCAGTGGGTTAGGGGGCGCGACTCAGCCCCAGCATTTT | CASSGLGGATQPQHF | many | TRBJ1-5 | TRBD1 | TRBV2
TGCAGCGTTGAAGAAGGGACAGGGAAAGGCTACAATGAGCAGTTCTTC | CSVEEGTGKGYNEQFF | - | TRBJ2-1 | TRBD1 | TRBV29-1
TGCGCCAGCAGCCCCAAAGGACAGGGGACTACCTACGAGCAGTACTTC | CASSPKGQGTTYEQYF | - | TRBJ2-7 | TRBD1 | TRBV4-1
TGTGCCAGCAGCATCAGGGGAGGGAAGCCCCAGCATTTT | CASSIRGGKPQHF | once | TRBJ1-5 | - | TRBV5-3
TGTGCCACCAGTGCCCCGGACAGGTCCTACGAGCAGTACTTC | CATSAPDRSYEQYF | few | TRBJ2-7 | TRBD1 | TRBV24-1
TGTGCCATCAGTGGACAGGGGCAGTCCTCTGGGGCCAACGTCCTGACTTTC | CAISGQGQSSGANVLTF | - | TRBJ2-6 | TRBD1 | TRBV10-3
TGTGCCGGTAGGGACAGGGCCTCTGGAAACACCATATATTTT | CAGRDRASGNTIYF | - | TRBJ1-3 | TRBD1 | TRBV19
TGTGCCAGCAGCTTAGTGGGGCAGAGCACAGATACGCAGTATTTT | CASSLVGQSTDTQYF | - | TRBJ2-3 | - | TRBV7-6
TGTGCCAGCAGCAACGCGGGGGGAGCTTTGGAGCAGTACTTC | CASSNAGGALEQYF | - | TRBJ2-7 | TRBD2 | TRBV7-9
TGTGCCAGCAGTGAAGGTGACGTAGGTGACTATGGCTACACCTTC | CASSEGDVGDYGYTF | many | TRBJ1-2 | - | TRBV6-4
TGCAGTGCTGCCCAGGGGGACGTTGGCTACACCTTC | CSAAQGDVGYTF | - | TRBJ1-2 | TRBD1 | TRBV20-1
TGTGCCAGCAGTGACCCACAGGGGGACACTGAAGCTTTCTTT | CASSDPQGDTEAFF | - | TRBJ1-1 | TRBD1 | TRBV6-4
TGTGCCATCAATCAGGGGAGCAATCAGCCCCAGCATTTT | CAINQGSNQPQHF | - | TRBJ1-5 | - | TRBV10-3
TGTGCCAGCAGCTTGGGTGGGCGGCCTGGGGCCAACGTCCTGACTTTC | CASSLGGRPGANVLTF | many | TRBJ2-6 | - | TRBV5-6
TGCAGCGTTAAAGACAGGATCTATGGCTACACCTTC | CSVKDRIYGYTF | - | TRBJ1-2 | - | TRBV29-1
TGTGCCACCAGTGTTCCCCAAACAGGGACCACTGAAGCTTTCTTT | CATSVPQTGTTEAFF | - | TRBJ1-1 | - | TRBV24-1
TGTGCCAGCAGTGAAACAGGGGTCTCCTACAATGAGCAGTTCTTC | CASSETGVSYNEQFF | - | TRBJ2-1 | TRBD1 | TRBV2
TGTGCCATCAGGCCTGGACAGGTCTCCTACGAGCAGTACTTC | CAIRPGQVSYEQYF | - | TRBJ2-7 | TRBD1 | TRBV10-3
TGCAGTGCTAGAGATAACAGTGGGACCGGGACCCAGCAGTATTTT | CSARDNSGTGTQQYF | - | TRBJ2-3 | - | TRBV20-1
TGTGCCAGCAGCTTAGGTCAGGGGCGGGAGACCCAGTACTTC | CASSLGQGRETQYF | - | TRBJ2-5 | - | TRBV11-2
TGCAGCGCGAGGCGGGGAGGACCCGAGGGCTCCTACAATGAGCAGTTCTTC | CSARRGGPEGSYNEQFF | - | TRBJ2-1 | - | TRBV20-1
TGCGCCAGCAGCCAAGAACAGCATAATCAGCCCCAGCATTTT | CASSQEQHNQPQHF | once | TRBJ1-5 | - | TRBV4-3
TGCGCCAGCAGCGACCCAAGCTCCTATAATTCACCCCTCCACTTT | CASSDPSSYNSPLHF | - | TRBJ1-6 | - | TRBV10-2
TGCAGTGCTAGAGAGGAATGGGGGTATGGCTACACCTTC | CSAREEWGYGYTF | - | TRBJ1-2 | - | TRBV20-1
TGTGCCAGCAGCCCGTATTCTAGCACAGATACGCAGTATTTT | CASSPYSSTDTQYF | - | TRBJ2-3 | - | TRBV7-3
TGTGCCATCAAGCCGGGACAGGGGGCCTTCATGAACACTGAAGCTTTCTTT | CAIKPGQGAFMNTEAFF | - | TRBJ1-1 | TRBD1 | TRBV10-3
TGTGCCAGCAGCGTAGGAGCGGGAGAGGGCTACAATGAGCAGTTCTTC | CASSVGAGEGYNEQFF | - | TRBJ2-1 | TRBD2 | TRBV9
TGTGCCATCAGTTTGGGACTAGCGGTTAACACCGGGGAGCTGTTTTTT | CAISLGLAVNTGELFF | - | TRBJ2-2 | TRBD2 | TRBV10-3
TGTGCCAGTAGTAAGGTTGCGGGGGGTGTGGATACGCAGTATTTT | CASSKVAGGVDTQYF | - | TRBJ2-3 | TRBD2 | TRBV19
TGTGCCACCAGTGACGCAGCGCGGGGGCCTCCCTACGAGCAGTACTTC | CATSDAARGPPYEQYF | - | TRBJ2-7 | - | TRBV24-1
TGTGCCAGCAGCCTCACTAGCGCAACCTACGAGCAGTACTTC | CASSLTSATYEQYF | - | TRBJ2-7 | TRBD2 | TRBV7-3
TGTGCCAGCAGCTTAGATCTAGGACAGGGTGAAGGCGCCTTC | CASSLDLGQGEGAF | - | TRBJ1-2 | TRBD1 | TRBV11-2
TGTGCCAGCAGTTTTGAGAATTCACCCCTCCACTTT | CASSFENSPLHF | many | TRBJ1-6 | - | TRBV27